The T cell receptor (beta chain) under discussion was sequenced for a study of blood T cell repertoires in COVID-19. At the level of the study: There were acute and convalescent COVID-19 samples, and they came from the United States, Italy and Spain.

Assay: immunoSEQ multiplex PCR; the TCRdb copy retains only in-frame clones and omits some. This table holds roughly 230,000 clones, over 65% found once. Cohort placement rested on clinical history that participants reported themselves. This clone showed up just a few times. The receptor comes from an older woman who had recovered from COVID-19. The sequencing sample was made of PBMCs or T cells enriched from blood (not recorded which).

The CDR3 sequence is CASTLGRSDYNEQFF. DNA of the CDR3: TGCGCCAGCACCCTGGGCAGGTCTGACTACAATGAGCAGTTCTTC. The V gene is TRBV10-2, the J gene TRBJ2-1; no clear D. V lost 7 bases and J 3 bases, leaving 16 bases between the germline ends. The CDR3 has 15 amino acids. Germline assignment: CDR1 WSHSY and CDR2 SAAADI.